Listed here are 32 T cell receptor beta chains from one sample, sequenced in a study of blood T cell repertoires in COVID-19. Assay used: immunoSEQ multiplex PCR; TCRdb lists only in-frame clones, some missing. The sample shows 150,000 to 200,000 clones, about 90% of them seen only once. Sequencing used PBMCs or T cells enriched from blood (not recorded which). These receptors originate from a woman aged 45-65 years who had recovered from COVID-19.

The chain employs TRBV2 and TRBJ2-7; 9 bases align to TRBD1. The length of the CDR3 is 14 residues. Germline V gives CDR1 SNHLY, CDR2 FYNNEI. The V gene end was trimmed by 7 bases and the J gene end by 0 bases; junction bases not matched to a gene: 4. This CDR3 is CASKGGQGSYEQYF. The CDR3 DNA is TGTGCCAGCAAGGGGGGACAGGGCTCCTACGAGCAGTACTTC. Based on the CDR3 plus reference TRBV2 and TRBJ2-7, the full variable domain is EPEVTQTPSHQVTQMGQEVILRCVPISNHLYFYWYRQILGQKVEFLVSFYNNEISEKSEIFDDQFSVERPDGSNFTLKIRSTKLEDSAMYFCASKGGQGSYEQYFGPGTRLTVT.

CDR3 in DNA: TGTGCCAGCAGCCAATTCGAGGGGGCGTATGAGCAGTTCTTC. Protein sequence: CASSQFEGAYEQFF. The V call is TRBV3-1 (or the pseudogene TRBV3-2), the J call TRBJ2-1, with 7 nucleotides matching TRBD1. Per germline, CDR1 LGHDT and CDR2 YNNKEL (reference sequence). Unmatched junction bases numbered 6, after V lost 2 bases and J lost 8 bases. There are 14 residues in the CDR3.

V usage is TRBV4-1 and J usage is TRBJ2-3, with D tentatively TRBD2 (6 bases). The length of the CDR3 is 15 residues. CDR1 is MGHRA and CDR2 is YSYEKL in the germline V gene. V was clipped by 4 bases and J by 4 bases, with 15 bases between them. This CDR3 reads CASSRSATGADTQYF. CDR3 nucleotides: TGCGCCAGCAGCCGGAGCGCCACGGGGGCAGATACGCAGTATTTT.

V gene TRBV3-1 (or the pseudogene TRBV3-2) combines with J gene TRBJ2-3; a weak D match, TRBD2 (7 bases). The ends were cut back, 4 bases at V and 2 bases at J, with 16 bases in the middle. Germline V gene sequence: CDR1 LGHDT, CDR2 YNNKEL (reference sequence). The CDR3 covers 16 residues. CDR3 bases: TGTGCCAGCAGCCGGAGAGCGGGACAAATCACAGATACGCAGTATTTT. Its protein is CASSRRAGQITDTQYF.

The J gene is TRBJ1-1, the V gene TRBV5-5; D gene unclear. The germline V gene has CDR1 SGHKS and CDR2 YYEKEE (reference sequence). CDR3 length equals 20 residues. V lost 1 base and J 1 base, leaving 26 bases between the germline ends. CDR3 in DNA: TGTGCCAGCAGCTTGAGGTTAATTAGGATTAAGGAGACCGAGAACACTGAAGCTTTCTTT. Its translation: CASSLRLIRIKETENTEAFF.

The rearrangement uses TRBV11-2 and TRBJ2-1; maybe TRBD2 (6 bases). Germline V gene sequence: CDR1 SGHAT, CDR2 FQNNGV. Trimming cost V 3 bases and J 7 bases, with 13 bases left between them. This CDR3 is 14 amino acids long. DNA for the CDR3: TGTGCCAGCAGCTTTACTAGCTCGGGGAATGAGCAGTTCTTC. Residues: CASSFTSSGNEQFF.

The genes are TRBV10-3 and TRBJ1-1; TRBD1 matches 8 bases. The CDR3 is made up of 17 amino acids. The junction had 12 bases not matched to a gene; V was cut back by 6 bases and J by 0 bases. Germline V gene sequence: CDR1 ENHRY, CDR2 SYGVKD. CDR3 DNA sequence: TGTGCCATCAGGGGAGACAGGGGAGGGAATATGAACACTGAAGCTTTCTTT. Its translation is CAIRGDRGGNMNTEAFF.

The gene calls are TRBV6-1 and TRBJ1-6; D unresolved. Germline V gives CDR1 MNHNS, CDR2 SASEGT. This CDR3 region has 15 residues. V was shortened by 0 bases and J by 5 bases, with 8 bases between the two germline ends. The CDR3 DNA reads TGTGCCAGCAGTGAAGCGCTCCCGGATAATTCACCCCTCCACTTT. It codes for CASSEALPDNSPLHF.

The chain recombines TRBV2 with TRBJ2-2, with 8 nucleotides matching TRBD1. The CDR3 sequence is 15 residues long. Unmatched junction bases numbered 3, after V lost 5 bases and J lost 1 base. Germline values: CDR1 SNHLY, CDR2 FYNNEI. This CDR3 is CASSSGGGNTGELFF. Here the CDR3 DNA reads TGTGCCAGCAGTTCAGGGGGCGGGAACACCGGGGAGCTGTTTTTT.

The chain links TRBV28 to TRBJ1-1; D call uncertain. V lost 3 bases, J lost 1 base, and 9 bases lay in between. The CDR3 totals 14 residues. The germline V gene has CDR1 MDHEN and CDR2 SYDVKM. The DNA of the CDR3 is TGTGCCAGCAGTTTGGCCGTGAAGAACACTGAAGCTTTCTTT. Amino acid sequence: CASSLAVKNTEAFF.

The chain couples TRBV7-9 to TRBJ2-7; maybe TRBD1 (6 bases). V shed 2 bases and J shed 5 bases, with 22 bases lying between them. The CDR3 totals 17 residues. Germline V lookup: CDR1 SEHNR, CDR2 FQNEAQ (reference sequence). As DNA, the CDR3 is TGTGCCAGCAGCTTAAGAGATCAGGGGTTCCCTGTAGACGAGCAGTACTTC. Protein sequence: CASSLRDQGFPVDEQYF.

This clone was counted once. This chain links TRBV7-9 with TRBJ2-3, with 15 nucleotides matching TRBD2. V was pared by 5 bases and J by 5 bases, with 8 bases of the junction left unmatched. CDR1 and CDR2 (germline): SEHNR, FQNEAQ (reference sequence). CDR3 length equals 17 residues. The CDR3 nucleotides read TGTGCCAGCAGCCCGTGGACTAGCGGGAGGGCCGTAGATACGCAGTATTTT. Its translation is CASSPWTSGRAVDTQYF. Based on the CDR3 plus reference TRBV7-9 and TRBJ2-3, the full variable domain is DTGVSQNPRHKITKRGQNVTFRCDPISEHNRLYWYRQTLGQGPEFLTYFQNEAQLEKSRLLSDRFSAERPKGSFSTLEIQRTEQGDSAMYLCASSPWTSGRAVDTQYFGPGTRLTVL.

This chain uses TRBV2 with TRBJ2-1; 10 nucleotides align to TRBD2. V was pared by 6 bases and J by 9 bases, with 8 bases of the junction left unmatched. Germline CDR1 SNHLY, CDR2 FYNNEI. This CDR3 region has 14 residues. The CDR3: CASRGAGGPGEQFF. The CDR3 DNA reads as TGTGCCAGCAGGGGAGCGGGAGGGCCAGGTGAGCAGTTCTTC. The full variable domain, completed using reference TRBV2 and TRBJ2-1, is EPEVTQTPSHQVTQMGQEVILRCVPISNHLYFYWYRQILGQKVEFLVSFYNNEISEKSEIFDDQFSVERPDGSNFTLKIRSTKLEDSAMYFCASRGAGGPGEQFFGPGTRLTVL.

J is TRBJ1-5 and V is TRBV6-8; unclear D gene. The CDR3 sequence is 14 residues long. The germline V gene has CDR1 MNHGY and CDR2 SAAAGT. V shed 1 base and J shed 4 bases, with 8 bases lying between them. The chain's CDR3 is CASSYWQKNQPQHF. DNA of the CDR3: TGTGCCAGCAGTTACTGGCAGAAGAATCAGCCCCAGCATTTT.

CDR3 region: CASSYFGGSGGEQYF. CDR3 sequence (DNA): TGTGCCAGCAGTTACTTTGGGGGGAGCGGAGGCGAGCAGTACTTC. This rearrangement joins TRBV6-6 to TRBJ2-7, with a weak D call TRBD2 (6 bases). Deletions cut 1 base from V and 6 bases from J, with 16 bases between. The CDR3 consists of 15 residues. In germline, CDR1 is MNHNY, CDR2 SVGAGI (reference sequence).

The CDR3 protein is CASRGDSYEQYF. The CDR3 nucleotides are TGTGCCAGCAGGGGGGACAGCTACGAGCAGTACTTC. The chain recombines TRBV27 with TRBJ2-7, with TRBD1 matching over 7 bases. CDR3 length equals 12 residues. In germline, CDR1 is MNHEY, CDR2 SMNVEV (reference sequence). The trim removed 6 bases at V and 3 bases at J, leaving 2 bases unmatched.

The chain combines TRBV7-3 with TRBJ2-1; TRBD2 might be the D (6 bases). Germline assignment: CDR1 SGHTA and CDR2 FQGTGA. The CDR3 spans 13 residues. The V and J ends lost 2 bases and 9 bases respectively, with 11 bases between them. CDR3 in DNA: TGTGCCAGCAGCTTATGCCGGGAGTGTGAGCAGTTCTTC. As protein: CASSLCRECEQFF.

This chain joins TRBV11-2 and TRBJ1-6; 7 bases agree with TRBD1. This CDR3 region has 16 residues. The trim removed 5 bases at V and 6 bases at J, leaving 10 bases unmatched. Germline CDR1 is SGHAT and CDR2 is FQNNGV. The DNA for the CDR3 is TGTGCCAGCAGCCCGGGACAGACAATCGTTAATTCACCCCTCCACTTT. Amino acid sequence: CASSPGQTIVNSPLHF.

This rearrangement joins TRBV19 to TRBJ1-6; D is perhaps TRBD1 (6 bases). V lost 5 bases and J lost 9, with 14 bases in between. CDR3 length: 14 residues. Germline assignment: CDR1 LNHDA and CDR2 SQIVND (reference sequence). The CDR3 coding sequence is TGTGCCAGTAGTTCGGACAGCGGGAGTTCACCCCTCCACTTT. Amino acid sequence: CASSSDSGSSPLHF.

The genes are TRBV23-1 and TRBJ1-5, with 8 positions matching TRBD1. TRBV23-1 is recorded as an ORF, its role being uncertain. Trimming took 2 bases from V and 0 from J; bases not matched to a gene: 6. The CDR3 covers 17 residues. For the CDR3, the DNA is TGCGCCAGCAGTCAAAGGACAGGGTATCGTAGCAATCAGCCCCAGCATTTT. Protein sequence: CASSQRTGYRSNQPQHF.

This clone occurred once. The rearrangement joins TRBV12-3 or TRBV12-4 to TRBJ1-1; D remains unclear. The V gene lost 4 bases and the J gene lost 8 bases, with 11 bases spanning the gap. The CDR3 is 12 amino acids. The CDR3 region is CASSYMTTEAFF. CDR3 nucleotides: TGTGCCAGCAGTTATATGACAACGGAAGCTTTCTTT.

The chain carries TRBV10-3 and TRBJ1-5; 9 bases line up with TRBD1. V lost 5 bases, J lost 4 bases, and 3 bases stayed unmatched. Per the germline V gene, CDR1 is ENHRY and CDR2 is SYGVKD. The CDR3 covers 14 residues. The CDR3 DNA sequence: TGTGCCATCAGTTCACAGGGGGCGAATCAGCCCCAGCATTTT. Protein product: CAISSQGANQPQHF.

In its sample, this clone was seen a few times. The chain couples TRBV19 to TRBJ1-3; D unclear. Germline V gene lookup returns CDR1 LNHDA and CDR2 SQIVND (reference sequence). The CDR3 consists of 12 residues. V lost 4 bases to trimming and J lost 9 bases, with 10 bases between them. The CDR3 here is CASSRYRGTIYF. The CDR3 nucleotides are TGTGCCAGTAGTAGATACCGGGGCACCATATATTTT.

The V gene is TRBV7-2, the J gene TRBJ2-2, with a tentative D call TRBD1 (5 bases). There are 18 residues in the CDR3. V was cut by 2 bases and J by 4 bases, with 20 bases left in between. Germline V gives CDR1 SGHTA, CDR2 FQGNSA. CDR3: CASSLFRWGRERTGELFF. As DNA, the CDR3 is TGTGCCAGCAGCTTATTTAGGTGGGGCAGGGAACGCACCGGGGAGCTGTTTTTT.

The V call is TRBV7-2, the J call TRBJ1-5; maybe TRBD1 (5 bases). This CDR3 is 14 amino acids long. Germline loops: CDR1 SGHTA, CDR2 FQGNSA. V lost 0 bases, J lost 4 bases, and 7 bases lay in between. DNA for the CDR3: TGTGCCAGCAGCTTAGCTGGGGGGAATCAGCCCCAGCATTTT. Protein product: CASSLAGGNQPQHF.

The V gene is TRBV28, the J gene TRBJ1-1; maybe TRBD1 (6 bases). Trimming pared 3 bases from V and 1 base from J, leaving 9 bases between. Germline V gene data show CDR1 as MDHEN and CDR2 as SYDVKM. The CDR3 is 14 amino acids. The DNA for the CDR3 is TGTGCCAGCAGTTTGACAGGCGAGAACACTGAAGCTTTCTTT. Translating it yields CASSLTGENTEAFF.

The J gene is TRBJ2-1, the V gene TRBV7-3; 11 positions match TRBD1. Germline loops: CDR1 SGHTA, CDR2 FQGTGA. V was clipped by 3 bases and J by 3 bases; unmatched bases: 1. CDR3 size: 15 residues. CDR3 sequence (DNA): TGTGCCAGCAGCTTGGGACAGGGGGTCTACAATGAGCAGTTCTTC. It specifies CASSLGQGVYNEQFF.

V gene TRBV7-2 combines with J gene TRBJ2-7, with 7 bases fitting TRBD1. The CDR3 runs to 15 residues. The junction had 7 bases not matched to a gene; V was cut back by 2 bases and J by 3 bases. Germline V gene data show CDR1 as SGHTA and CDR2 as FQGNSA. The DNA for the CDR3 is TGTGCCAGCAGCTTAAGGCAAGGGGGCAGCTACGAGCAGTACTTC. Translation gives CASSLRQGGSYEQYF. The full variable domain, its missing parts supplied by reference TRBV7-2 and TRBJ2-7, is GAGVSQSPSNKVTEKGKDVELRCDPISGHTALYWYRQSLGQGLEFLIYFQGNSAPDKSGLPSDRFSAERTGGSVSTLTIQRTQQEDSAVYLCASSLRQGGSYEQYFGPGTRLTVT.

J is TRBJ2-7 and V is TRBV11-2; no firm D call. The germline CDR1 and CDR2 sequences are SGHAT and FQNNGV. The V end was cut by 1 base, the J end by 4 bases, with 11 bases between. The CDR3 spans 14 residues. Here the CDR3 reads CASSLGARVYEQYF. In nucleotides, the CDR3 is TGTGCCAGCAGCTTAGGCGCTCGAGTTTACGAGCAGTACTTC. The full variable domain, its missing parts supplied by reference TRBV11-2 and TRBJ2-7, is EAGVAQSPRYKIIEKRQSVAFWCNPISGHATLYWYQQILGQGPKLLIQFQNNGVVDDSQLPKDRFSAERLKGVDSTLKIQPAKLEDSAVYLCASSLGARVYEQYFGPGTRLTVT.

The DNA for the CDR3 is TGTGCCAGCAGTTACTACCCGACAGGGGCCGGCTACACCTTC. Translating it yields CASSYYPTGAGYTF. The rearrangement joins TRBV6-2 or TRBV6-3 to TRBJ1-2; 8 bases fit TRBD1. The CDR3 sequence is 14 residues long. The J segment lost 8 bases and the V segment lost 1 base, leaving 6 bases of the junction unmatched. CDR1 is MNHEY, CDR2 SVGEGT, per germline.

V gene TRBV2 combines with J gene TRBJ1-6, with unresolved D. V lost 6 bases, J lost 0 bases, and 9 bases lay in between. Germline V gene sequence: CDR1 SNHLY, CDR2 FYNNEI. The CDR3 spans 15 residues. The CDR3 reads CASRDWDSYNSPLHF. CDR3 sequence (DNA): TGTGCCAGCAGGGACTGGGACTCCTATAATTCACCCCTCCACTTT.

This chain joins TRBV10-3 and TRBJ2-3; no clear D. Trimming took off 8 bases at V and 1 base at J, with 7 bases between the two ends. The V gene's germline CDR1 is ENHRY and CDR2 SYGVKD. This CDR3 comprises 12 residues. The CDR3 nucleotides are TGTGCCATCGGAGAGGGCACAGATACGCAGTATTTT. It encodes CAIGEGTDTQYF.